The sequence of this T cell receptor (beta chain) was determined in a study of blood T cell repertoires in COVID-19. As handled by the study authors: Scientists estimated how many nucleated cells there were by amplifying reference gene primers. The table came from immunoSEQ multiplex PCR; TCRdb's copy has only in-frame clones and leaves some out. That table supplies the V and J calls and clone size; D and trimming were determined from the DNA. Of approximately 140,000 clones listed, roughly four fifths are singletons. Germline CDR1 reads MNHEY; CDR2 reads SVGEGT. With V trimmed by 5 bases and J by 0 bases, 8 bases remained unmatched. This CDR3 spans 17 amino acids. A few counts support this clone.

This chain joins TRBV6-2 or TRBV6-3 and TRBJ2-2; TRBD1 matches at 8 bases. This TCR derives from a human donor in a cohort sampled during active COVID-19. The sequenced material came from peripheral blood. DNA for the CDR3: TGTGCCAGCAGTCCCCGGACAGGGATTGCGAACACCGGGGAGCTGTTTTTT. This codes for CASSPRTGIANTGELFF.